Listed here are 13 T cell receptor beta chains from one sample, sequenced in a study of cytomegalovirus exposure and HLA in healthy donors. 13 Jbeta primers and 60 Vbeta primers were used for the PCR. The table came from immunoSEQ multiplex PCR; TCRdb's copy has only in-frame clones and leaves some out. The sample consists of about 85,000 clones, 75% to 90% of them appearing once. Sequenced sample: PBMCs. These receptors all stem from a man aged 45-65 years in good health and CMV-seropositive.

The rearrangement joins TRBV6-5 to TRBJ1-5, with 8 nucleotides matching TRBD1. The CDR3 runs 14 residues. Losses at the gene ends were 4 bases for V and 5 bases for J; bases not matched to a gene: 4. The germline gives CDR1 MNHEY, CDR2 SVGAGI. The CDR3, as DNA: TGTGCCAGCAGTTGGGACAGGCGAGATCAGCCCCAGCATTTT. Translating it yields CASSWDRRDQPQHF.

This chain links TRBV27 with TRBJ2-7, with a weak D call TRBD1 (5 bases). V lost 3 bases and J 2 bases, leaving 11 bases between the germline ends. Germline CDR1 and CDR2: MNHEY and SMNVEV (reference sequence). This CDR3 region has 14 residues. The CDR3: CASSFSGPTYEQYF. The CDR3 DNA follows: TGTGCCAGCAGTTTTTCAGGGCCAACCTACGAGCAGTACTTC.

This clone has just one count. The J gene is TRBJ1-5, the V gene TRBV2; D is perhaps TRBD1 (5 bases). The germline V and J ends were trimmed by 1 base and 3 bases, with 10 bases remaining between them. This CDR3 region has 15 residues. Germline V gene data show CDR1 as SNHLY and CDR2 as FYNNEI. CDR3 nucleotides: TGTGCCAGCAGTGAAGTTGGGGCCCTCAATCAGCCCCAGCATTTT. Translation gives CASSEVGALNQPQHF.

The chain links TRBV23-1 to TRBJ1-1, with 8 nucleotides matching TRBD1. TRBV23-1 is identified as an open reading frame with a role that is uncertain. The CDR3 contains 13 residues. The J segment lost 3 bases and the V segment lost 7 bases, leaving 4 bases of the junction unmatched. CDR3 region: CASIMTGDTEAFF. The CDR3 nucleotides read TGCGCCAGCATAATGACAGGGGACACTGAAGCTTTCTTT.

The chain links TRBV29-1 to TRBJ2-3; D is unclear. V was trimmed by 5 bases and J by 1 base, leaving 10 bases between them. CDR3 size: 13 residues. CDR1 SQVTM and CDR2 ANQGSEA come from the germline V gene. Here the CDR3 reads CSVHSFGTDTQYF. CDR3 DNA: TGCAGCGTTCATAGCTTTGGCACAGATACGCAGTATTTT.

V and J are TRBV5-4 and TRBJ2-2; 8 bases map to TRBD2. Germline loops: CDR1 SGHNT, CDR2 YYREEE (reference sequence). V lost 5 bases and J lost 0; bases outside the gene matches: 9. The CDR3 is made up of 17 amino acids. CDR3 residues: CASRPKLAAANTGELFF. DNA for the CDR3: TGTGCCAGCAGGCCAAAACTAGCGGCCGCGAACACCGGGGAGCTGTTTTTT. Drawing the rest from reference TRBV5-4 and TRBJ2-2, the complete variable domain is ETGVTQSPTHLIKTRGQQVTLRCSSQSGHNTVSWYQQALGQGPQFIFQYYREEENGRGNFPPRFSGLQFPNYSSELNVNALELDDSALYLCASRPKLAAANTGELFFGEGSRLTVL.

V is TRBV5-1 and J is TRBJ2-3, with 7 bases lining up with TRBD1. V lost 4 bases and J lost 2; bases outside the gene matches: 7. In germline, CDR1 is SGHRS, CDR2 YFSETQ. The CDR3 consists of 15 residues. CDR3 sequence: CASSLGQADTDTQYF. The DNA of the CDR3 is TGCGCCAGCAGCCTCGGACAGGCCGACACAGATACGCAGTATTTT.

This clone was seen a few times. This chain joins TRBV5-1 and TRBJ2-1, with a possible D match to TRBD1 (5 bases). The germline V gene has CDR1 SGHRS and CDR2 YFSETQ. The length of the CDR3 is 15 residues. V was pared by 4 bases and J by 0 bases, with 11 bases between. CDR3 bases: TGCGCCAGCAGCCCGGATGGGGCCTCCTACAATGAGCAGTTCTTC. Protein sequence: CASSPDGASYNEQFF.

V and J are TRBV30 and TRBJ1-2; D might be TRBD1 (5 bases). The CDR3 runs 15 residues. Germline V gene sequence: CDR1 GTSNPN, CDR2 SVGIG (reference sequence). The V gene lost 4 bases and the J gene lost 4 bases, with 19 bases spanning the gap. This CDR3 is CAWNSFGGWGYGYTF. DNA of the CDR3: TGTGCCTGGAATTCCTTCGGGGGTTGGGGCTATGGCTACACCTTC.

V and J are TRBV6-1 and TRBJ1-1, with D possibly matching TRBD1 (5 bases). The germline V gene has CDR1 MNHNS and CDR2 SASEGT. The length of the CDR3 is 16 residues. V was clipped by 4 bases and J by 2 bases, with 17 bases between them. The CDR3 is CASSVSSTGFNTEAFF. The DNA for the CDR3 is TGTGCCAGCAGTGTATCATCTACAGGATTCAACACTGAAGCTTTCTTT.

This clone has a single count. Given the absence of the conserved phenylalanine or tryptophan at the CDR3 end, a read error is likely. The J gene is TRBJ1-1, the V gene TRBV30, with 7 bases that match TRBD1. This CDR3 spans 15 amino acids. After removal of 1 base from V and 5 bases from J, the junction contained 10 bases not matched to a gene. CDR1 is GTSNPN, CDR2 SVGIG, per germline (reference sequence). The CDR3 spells CAWSEGSARGTEAFL. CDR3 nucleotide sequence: TGTGCCTGGAGTGAAGGATCGGCCAGGGGGACTGAAGCTTTCCTT.

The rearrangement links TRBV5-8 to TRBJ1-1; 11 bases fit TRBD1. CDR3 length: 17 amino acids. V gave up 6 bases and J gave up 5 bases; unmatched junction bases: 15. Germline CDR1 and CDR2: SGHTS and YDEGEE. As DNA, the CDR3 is TGTGCCAGCACCGACAGCGGGACAGGGGGTTGGCGAACTGAAGCTTTCTTT. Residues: CASTDSGTGGWRTEAFF.

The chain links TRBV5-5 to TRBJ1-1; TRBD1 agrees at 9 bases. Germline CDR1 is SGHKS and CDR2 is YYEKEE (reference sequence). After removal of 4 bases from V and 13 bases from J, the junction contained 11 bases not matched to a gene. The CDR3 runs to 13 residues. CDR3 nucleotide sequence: TGTGCCAGCAGCCTGGCTCCGAGACAGGGGGTTTTCTTT. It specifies CASSLAPRQGVFF.